These 9 T cell receptor beta chains were sequenced from one sample in a study of OX40 agonist ivuxolimab in advanced cancers. Here immunoSEQ multiplex PCR was the method, and the copy in TCRdb shows in-frame clones only, minus some. The sample carries 55,000 to 75,000 clones, roughly 87% recorded once. Material: CD4+ or CD8+ T cells sorted from blood, obtained in a trial of the OX40 agonist ivuxolimab. The receptors were gathered from an adult with an advanced solid tumor such as melanoma, head and neck, liver or kidney cancer.

The chain employs TRBV2 and TRBJ1-1; unclear D gene. Germline CDR1 reads SNHLY; CDR2 reads FYNNEI. Trimming pared 5 bases from V and 1 base from J, leaving 8 bases between. The CDR3 spans 13 residues. Written as DNA, the CDR3 is TGTGCCAGCAGTCTTCACCCGAACACTGAAGCTTTCTTT. Encoded protein: CASSLHPNTEAFF.

The chain links TRBV5-1 to TRBJ2-1, with D possibly matching TRBD1 (6 bases). Per germline, CDR1 SGHRS and CDR2 YFSETQ. V dropped 4 bases and J dropped 6 bases, with 17 bases sitting between them. The CDR3 sequence is 15 residues long. CDR3 coding DNA: TGCGCCAGCAGCGTTACAGGGACGGGTGGCAATGAGCAGTTCTTC. Translating gives CASSVTGTGGNEQFF.

The chain has TRBV19 and TRBJ1-5; no clear D gene. Trimming removed 0 bases from V and 2 bases from J, with 11 bases in between. Germline CDR1 and CDR2: LNHDA and SQIVND (reference sequence). The CDR3 is 16 amino acids. The chain's CDR3 is CASSIDRPRGNQPQHF. In nucleotides, the CDR3 is TGTGCCAGTAGTATAGATCGGCCCAGAGGCAATCAGCCCCAGCATTTT.

J is TRBJ1-3 and V is TRBV27, with D unresolved. CDR3 length: 13 residues. Trimming took off 6 bases at V and 2 bases at J, with 8 bases between the two ends. Looked up from germline, CDR1 is MNHEY and CDR2 is SMNVEV (reference sequence). This CDR3 is CASRPFPGNTIYF. The CDR3 DNA is TGTGCCAGCAGACCCTTTCCTGGAAACACCATATATTTT.

The count of this clone is one. J is TRBJ1-6 and V is TRBV5-1, with 8 bases identical to TRBD1. Per the germline V gene, CDR1 is SGHRS and CDR2 is YFSETQ. The CDR3 has 17 residues. With 4 bases clipped from V and 9 bases from J, the junction kept 15 bases outside the gene matches. CDR3 amino acids: CASSPTLQGAHSSPLHF. As DNA, the CDR3 is TGCGCCAGCAGCCCCACCCTTCAGGGGGCACACAGTTCACCCCTCCACTTT.

A word on this clone: This sample includes further DNA sequences coding for the same CDR3. The chain carries TRBV7-9 and TRBJ1-1; TRBD1 aligns across 8 bases. This CDR3 region has 14 residues. The J segment lost 4 bases and the V segment lost 2 bases, leaving 3 bases of the junction unmatched. Germline CDR1 and CDR2: SEHNR and FQNEAQ (reference sequence). The CDR3 here is CASSLQGAGTEAFF. The CDR3, as DNA: TGTGCCAGCAGCTTACAGGGGGCTGGCACTGAAGCTTTCTTT.

This clone occurred once. This chain joins TRBV15 and TRBJ1-1; weak D call: TRBD1 (6 bases). The CDR3 covers 15 residues. Germline V lookup: CDR1 LNHNV, CDR2 YYDKDF (reference sequence). Trimming removed 0 bases at V and 7 bases at J, with 15 bases between. CDR3 loop: CATSRDPTGLGEAFF. Here the CDR3 DNA reads TGTGCCACCAGCAGAGATCCGACAGGACTAGGTGAAGCTTTCTTT.

This clone came up a few times. The rearrangement links TRBV4-2 to TRBJ1-1, with D hard to call. The germline V and J ends were trimmed by 0 bases and 2 bases, with 7 bases remaining between them. This CDR3 is 14 amino acids long. Germline-derived CDR1 and CDR2 are LGHNA and YNFKEQ. The CDR3 is CASSQEGRNTEAFF. Here the CDR3 DNA reads TGTGCCAGCAGCCAAGAAGGGCGTAACACTGAAGCTTTCTTT.

The chain has TRBV5-6 and TRBJ2-2; 13 nucleotides agree with TRBD2. CDR3 length: 17 amino acids. The germline CDR1 and CDR2 sequences are SGHDT and YYEEEE. The V and J ends lost 3 bases and 5 bases, in that order; junction bases with no gene match: 7. For the CDR3, the DNA is TGTGCCAGCAGCTCACTCGGGGGACTAGCGGGGACCGGGGAGCTGTTTTTT. Translating it yields CASSSLGGLAGTGELFF.